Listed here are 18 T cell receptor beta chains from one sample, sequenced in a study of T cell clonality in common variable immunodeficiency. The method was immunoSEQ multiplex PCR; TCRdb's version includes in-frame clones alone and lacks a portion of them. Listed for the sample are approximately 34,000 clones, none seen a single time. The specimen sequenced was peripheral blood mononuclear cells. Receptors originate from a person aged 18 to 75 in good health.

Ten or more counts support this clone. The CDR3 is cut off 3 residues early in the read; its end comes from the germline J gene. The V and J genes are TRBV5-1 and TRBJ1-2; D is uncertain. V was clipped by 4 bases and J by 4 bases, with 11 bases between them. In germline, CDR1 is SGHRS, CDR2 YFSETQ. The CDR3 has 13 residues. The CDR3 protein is CASSPRGGYGYTF. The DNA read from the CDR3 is TGCGCCAGCAGCCCACGGGGAGGCTATGGC.

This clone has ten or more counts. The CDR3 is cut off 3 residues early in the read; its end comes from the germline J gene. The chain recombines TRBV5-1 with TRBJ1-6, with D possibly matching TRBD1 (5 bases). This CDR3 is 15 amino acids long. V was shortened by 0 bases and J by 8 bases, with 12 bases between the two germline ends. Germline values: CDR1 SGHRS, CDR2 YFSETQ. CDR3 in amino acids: CASSLAGGVDSPLHF. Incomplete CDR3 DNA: TGCGCCAGCAGCTTGGCGGGGGGGGTCGATTCACCC. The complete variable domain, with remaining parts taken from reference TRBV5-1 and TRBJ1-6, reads KAGVTQTPRYLIKTRGQQVTLSCSPISGHRSVSWYQQTPGQGLQFLFEYFSETQRNKGNFPGRFSGRQFSNSRSEMNVSTLELGDSALYLCASSLAGGVDSPLHFGNGTRLTVT.

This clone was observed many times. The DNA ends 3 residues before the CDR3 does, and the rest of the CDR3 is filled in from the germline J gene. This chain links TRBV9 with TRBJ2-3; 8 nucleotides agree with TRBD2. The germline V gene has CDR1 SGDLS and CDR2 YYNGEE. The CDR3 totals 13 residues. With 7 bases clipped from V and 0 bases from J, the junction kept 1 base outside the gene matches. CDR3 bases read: TGTGCCAGCCAGCGGGGGAGCACAGATACG. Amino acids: CASQRGSTDT. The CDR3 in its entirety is CASQRGSTDTQYF.

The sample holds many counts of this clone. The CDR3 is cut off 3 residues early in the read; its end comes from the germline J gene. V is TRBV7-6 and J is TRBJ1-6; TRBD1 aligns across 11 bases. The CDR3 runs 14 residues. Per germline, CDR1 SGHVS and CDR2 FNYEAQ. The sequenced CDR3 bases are TGTGCCAGCAGCTCGGGACAGGGGGATCCCCCC. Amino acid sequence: CASSSGQGDPP. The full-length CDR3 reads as CASSSGQGDPPLHF.

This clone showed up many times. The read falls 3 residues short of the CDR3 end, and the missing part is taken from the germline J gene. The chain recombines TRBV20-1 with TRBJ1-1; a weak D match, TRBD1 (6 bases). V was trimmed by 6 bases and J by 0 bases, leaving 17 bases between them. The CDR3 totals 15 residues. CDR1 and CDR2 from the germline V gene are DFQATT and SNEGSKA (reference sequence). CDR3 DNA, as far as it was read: TGCAGTGCCATTTCGGCAAGGGACATGAACACTGAA. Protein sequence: CSAISARDMNTE. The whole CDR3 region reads CSAISARDMNTEAFF.

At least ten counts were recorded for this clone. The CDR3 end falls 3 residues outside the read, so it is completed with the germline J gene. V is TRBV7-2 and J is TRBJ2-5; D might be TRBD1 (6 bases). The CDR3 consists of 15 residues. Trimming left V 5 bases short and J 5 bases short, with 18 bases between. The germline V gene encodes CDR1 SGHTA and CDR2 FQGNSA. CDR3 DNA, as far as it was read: TGTGCCAGCAGCCCAAGTAGGGGGTCTTTTGAGACC. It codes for CASSPSRGSFET. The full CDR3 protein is CASSPSRGSFETQYF.

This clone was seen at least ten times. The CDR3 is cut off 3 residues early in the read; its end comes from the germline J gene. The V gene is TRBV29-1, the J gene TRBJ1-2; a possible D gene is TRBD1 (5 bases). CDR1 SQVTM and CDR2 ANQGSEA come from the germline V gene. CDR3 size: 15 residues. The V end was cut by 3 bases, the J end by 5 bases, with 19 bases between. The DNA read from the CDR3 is TGCAGCGTTGATTGGGTCCGGCAGGGAGTATATGGC. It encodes CSVDWVRQGVYG. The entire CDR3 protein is CSVDWVRQGVYGYTF.

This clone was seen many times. CDR3 residues: CASSYLTGKTYEQYF. The sequenced part of the CDR3 DNA is TGTGCCAGCAGCTACCTAACAGGGAAGACCTACGAG. The chain joins TRBV7-2 to TRBJ2-7, with D maybe TRBD1 (6 bases). The read ends 3 residues before the CDR3 terminus; that terminus is restored from the germline J gene. Germline V CDR1 and CDR2: SGHTA, FQGNSA. The CDR3 totals 15 residues. With 4 bases removed from V and 2 bases from J, the gap between germline ends came to 15 bases.

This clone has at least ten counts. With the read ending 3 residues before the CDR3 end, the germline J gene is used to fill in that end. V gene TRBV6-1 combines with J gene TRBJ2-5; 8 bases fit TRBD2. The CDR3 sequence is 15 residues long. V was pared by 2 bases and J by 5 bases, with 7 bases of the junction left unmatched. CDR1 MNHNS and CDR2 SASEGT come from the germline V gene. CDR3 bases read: TGTGCCAGCAGTGAATCTGCGGGGGGAGTGGAGACC. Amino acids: CASSESAGGVET. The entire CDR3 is CASSESAGGVETQYF.

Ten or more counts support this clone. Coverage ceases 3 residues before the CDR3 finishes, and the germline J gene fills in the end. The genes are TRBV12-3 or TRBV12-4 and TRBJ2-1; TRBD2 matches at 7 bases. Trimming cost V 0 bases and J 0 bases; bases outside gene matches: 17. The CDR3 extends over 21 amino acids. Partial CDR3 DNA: TGTGCCAGCAGTTTAGCCCGGACGGCTAGCGGCCTTTCTAGCTCCTACAATGAG. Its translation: CASSLARTASGLSSSYNE. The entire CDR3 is CASSLARTASGLSSSYNEQFF.

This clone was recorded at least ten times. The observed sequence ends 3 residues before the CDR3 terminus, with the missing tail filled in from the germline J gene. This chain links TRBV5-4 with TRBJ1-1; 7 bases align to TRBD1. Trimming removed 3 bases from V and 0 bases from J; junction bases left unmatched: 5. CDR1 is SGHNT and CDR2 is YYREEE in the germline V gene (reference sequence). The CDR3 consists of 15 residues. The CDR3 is CASSYDRVVNTEAFF. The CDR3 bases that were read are TGTGCCAGCAGCTACGACAGGGTTGTGAACACTGAA.

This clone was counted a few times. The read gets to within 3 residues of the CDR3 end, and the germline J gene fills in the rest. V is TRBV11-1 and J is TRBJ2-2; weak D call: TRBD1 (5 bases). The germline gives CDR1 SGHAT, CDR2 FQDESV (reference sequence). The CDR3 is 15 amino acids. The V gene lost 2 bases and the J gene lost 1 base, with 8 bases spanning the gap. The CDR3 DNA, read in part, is TGTGCCAGCAGCTTACCAGGGTGGAACACCGGGGAG. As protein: CASSLPGWNTGE. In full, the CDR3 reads CASSLPGWNTGELFF.

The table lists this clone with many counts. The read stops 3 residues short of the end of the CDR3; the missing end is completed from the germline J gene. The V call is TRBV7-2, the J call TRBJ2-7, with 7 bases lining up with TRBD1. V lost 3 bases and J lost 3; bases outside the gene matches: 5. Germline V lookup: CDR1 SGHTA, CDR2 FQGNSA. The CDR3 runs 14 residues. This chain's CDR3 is CASSFLGTVYEQYF. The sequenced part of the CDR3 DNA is TGTGCCAGCAGCTTCCTGGGGACAGTCTACGAG.

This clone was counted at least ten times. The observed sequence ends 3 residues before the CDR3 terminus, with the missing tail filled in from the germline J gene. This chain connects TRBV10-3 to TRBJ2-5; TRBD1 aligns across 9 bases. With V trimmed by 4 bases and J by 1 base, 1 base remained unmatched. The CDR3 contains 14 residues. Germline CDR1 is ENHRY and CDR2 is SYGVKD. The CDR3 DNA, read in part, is TGTGCCATCAGTGGACAGGGGGGCCAAGAGACC. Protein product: CAISGQGGQET. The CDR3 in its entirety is CAISGQGGQETQYF.

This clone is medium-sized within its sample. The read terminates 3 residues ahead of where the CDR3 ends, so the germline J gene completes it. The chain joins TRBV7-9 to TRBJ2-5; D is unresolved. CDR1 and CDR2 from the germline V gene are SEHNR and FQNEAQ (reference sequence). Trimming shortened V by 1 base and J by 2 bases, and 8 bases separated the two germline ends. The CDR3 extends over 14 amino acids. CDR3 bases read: TGTGCCAGCAGCTTAGAGGTTTCTCAAGAGACC. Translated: CASSLEVSQET. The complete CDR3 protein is CASSLEVSQETQYF.

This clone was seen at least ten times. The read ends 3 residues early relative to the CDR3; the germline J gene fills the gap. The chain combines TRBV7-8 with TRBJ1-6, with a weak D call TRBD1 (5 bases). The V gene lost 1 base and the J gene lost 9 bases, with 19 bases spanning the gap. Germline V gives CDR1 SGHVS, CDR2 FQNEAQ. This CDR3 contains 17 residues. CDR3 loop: CASSLGGRAEGTSPLHF. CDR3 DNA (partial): TGTGCCAGCAGCTTAGGGGGCAGGGCCGAGGGTACTTCACCC.

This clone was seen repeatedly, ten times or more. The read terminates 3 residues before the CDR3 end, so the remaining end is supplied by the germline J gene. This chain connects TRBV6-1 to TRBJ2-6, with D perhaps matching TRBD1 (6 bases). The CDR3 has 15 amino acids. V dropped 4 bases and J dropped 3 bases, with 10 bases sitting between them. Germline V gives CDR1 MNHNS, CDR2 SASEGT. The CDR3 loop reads CASSGQASGANVLTF. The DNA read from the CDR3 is TGTGCCAGCAGTGGACAGGCTAGTGGGGCCAACGTC.

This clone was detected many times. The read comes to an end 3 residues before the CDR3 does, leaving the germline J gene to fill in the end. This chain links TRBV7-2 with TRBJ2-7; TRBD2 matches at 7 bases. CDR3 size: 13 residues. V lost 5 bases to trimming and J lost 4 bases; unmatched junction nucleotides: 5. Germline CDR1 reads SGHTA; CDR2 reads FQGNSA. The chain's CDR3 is CASSPLGGYEQYF. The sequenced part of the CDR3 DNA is TGTGCCAGCAGCCCGCTGGGGGGGTACGAG.